This T cell receptor (beta chain) emerged from a study of blood T cell repertoires in COVID-19. Study context: Acute-phase and convalescent COVID-19 samples originated in the United States, Italy and Spain. T cells, B-cell-depleted T cells, or PBMCs provided the cDNA or gDNA that served as material.

In the original analysis: Nucleated cell counts were estimated from reference gene primer amplification. The assay was immunoSEQ multiplex PCR, and TCRdb's table has in-frame clones only and misses some. V, J and clone size were drawn from that table, and D and trimming were deduced from the DNA. The sample lists 250,000 or so clones; roughly 84% were seen once. The V gene's germline CDR1 is SQVTM and CDR2 ANQGSEA. The CDR3 totals 11 residues. V lost 6 bases to trimming and J lost 4 bases; unmatched junction nucleotides: 1. The source material was peripheral blood. The chain joins TRBV29-1 to TRBJ2-7; the match to TRBD1 covers 9 bases. The TCR originated in a man aged 55-75 years with acute or convalescent COVID-19. The CDR3 loop is CSVGTGYEQYF. In nucleotides, the CDR3 is TGCAGCGTCGGGACAGGGTACGAGCAGTACTTC.